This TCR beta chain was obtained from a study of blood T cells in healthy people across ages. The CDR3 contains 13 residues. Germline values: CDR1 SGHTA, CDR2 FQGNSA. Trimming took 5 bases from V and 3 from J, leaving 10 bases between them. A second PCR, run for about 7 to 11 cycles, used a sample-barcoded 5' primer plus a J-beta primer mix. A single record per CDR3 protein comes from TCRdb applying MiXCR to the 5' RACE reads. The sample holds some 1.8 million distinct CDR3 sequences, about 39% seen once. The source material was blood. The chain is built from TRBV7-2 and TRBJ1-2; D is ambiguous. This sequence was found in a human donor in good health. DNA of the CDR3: TGTGCCAGCAGCCCTTCCTCATACTATGGCTACACCTTC. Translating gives CASSPSSYYGYTF.